This T cell receptor (beta chain) was documented in a study of beta chain features in type 1 diabetes. Findings of the study overall: Sequencing used cDNA, and cells with high TCR expression could therefore be over-represented. Within each of all four CD4+ subsets, Type 1 diabetes patients had TCRB CDR3s that were moderately but significantly shorter. For patients and controls alike, PCR might favor shorter templates to the same degree.

About this clone: What it recognizes is unknown.

What was sequenced were expressed TCRB transcripts, since all of the isolated RNA had been reverse transcribed. Assay: immunoSEQ multiplex PCR; the TCRdb copy retains only in-frame clones and omits some. Among about 700,000 clones listed, roughly 12% were seen once. The source material was naive CD4+ T cells from blood. The sequence was collected from a man younger than 30 with type 1 diabetes.

The DNA of the CDR3 is TGTGCCAGTAGTATTGAGGGGAGGATTCAGTACTTC. Translation: CASSIEGRIQYF. The chain joins TRBV19 to TRBJ2-4, with a weak D call TRBD2 (6 bases). The CDR3 is 12 amino acids. Trimming took off 3 bases at V and 10 bases at J, with 10 bases between the two ends. Germline values: CDR1 LNHDA, CDR2 SQIVND (reference sequence).